This TCR beta chain derives from a study of OX40 agonist ivuxolimab in advanced cancers. Study-wide context: Each patient was given ivuxolimab into a vein every 2 weeks, at 0.01 to 10 mg/kg. Partial responses were observed in three patients, of whom one had hepatocellular carcinoma and two had cutaneous melanoma. Overall study results and limits: At doses 0.1 to 3.0 mg/kg, CD4+ and CD8+ clones expanded.

Trimming removed 5 bases from V and 4 bases from J; junction bases left unmatched: 14. Germline CDR1 is SGHTA and CDR2 is FQGNSA. This CDR3 region has 16 residues. Regarding this clone: The antigen remains unidentified.

Measured with immunoSEQ multiplex PCR; TCRdb has only the in-frame clones, and not every one. The sample shows tens of thousands of clones, roughly 82% of them seen only once. This sequence joins TRBV7-2 and TRBJ2-7; TRBD2 matches 7 bases. The sequence derives from an adult with an advanced solid tumor such as melanoma, head and neck, liver or kidney cancer. The sequencing here drew on CD4+ or CD8+ T cells sorted from blood, taken in a trial of the OX40 agonist ivuxolimab. CDR3: CASSPSGASGRYEQYF. The CDR3 region has the DNA TGTGCCAGCAGCCCCTCCGGAGCTAGCGGAAGGTACGAGCAGTACTTC.